The 28 T cell receptor beta chains below all came from one sample that was sequenced in a study of CD8 T cells in Susac syndrome. The RNA input was about 0.5 to 1 ug, and it was reverse transcribed with random hexamers. Via MiXCR, TCRdb re-called the immunoSEQ multiplex PCR reads, giving one row per CDR3 protein. Of 250,000 to 300,000 distinct CDR3 sequences in the sample, 65% to 90% are singletons; the top ten hold around 0.2%. Sequencing input: CD8+ T cells from PBMCs. These receptors all stem from a human donor with multiple sclerosis.

The CDR3 DNA reads TGCGCCAGCAGCTTTATCGGGGGGGCCTACGAGCAGTACTTC. Its translation: CASSFIGGAYEQYF. The chain couples TRBV5-1 to TRBJ2-7; TRBD2 matches at 8 bases. Germline CDR1 and CDR2: SGHRS and YFSETQ. The CDR3 has 14 residues. J gave up 2 bases and V 2 bases, and 3 bases lay outside the gene matches.

A single count supports this clonotype. The chain has TRBV30 and TRBJ2-7, with D tentatively TRBD1 or TRBD2 (6 bases each). Germline assignment: CDR1 GTSNPN and CDR2 SVGIG (reference sequence). The CDR3 runs 11 residues. Trimming cost V 5 bases and J 3 bases, with 8 bases left between them. The CDR3 is CAWGGLYEQYF. The CDR3 DNA reads TGTGCCTGGGGGGGGCTCTACGAGCAGTACTTC.

V usage is TRBV7-9 and J usage is TRBJ2-3; D remains ambiguous. V lost 1 base and J 0 bases, leaving 5 bases between the germline ends. This CDR3 is built from 14 residues. Germline-derived CDR1 and CDR2 are SEHNR and FQNEAQ (reference sequence). The CDR3 sequence is CASSLVLSTDTQYF. CDR3 DNA: TGTGCCAGCAGCTTAGTCCTTAGCACAGATACGCAGTATTTT.

The chain employs TRBV11-2 and TRBJ2-7; no clear D. This CDR3 is 15 amino acids long. Germline V gene sequence: CDR1 SGHAT, CDR2 FQNNGV. Between the trimmed V and J ends, which lost 4 bases and 0 bases, there was a span of 13 bases. This CDR3 reads CASSSQANPSYEQYF. CDR3 nucleotide sequence: TGTGCCAGCAGCTCCCAGGCGAACCCCTCCTACGAGCAGTACTTC.

The rearrangement links TRBV6-5 to TRBJ2-6; D unresolved. The V gene's germline CDR1 is MNHEY and CDR2 SVGAGI. CDR3 length: 14 amino acids. Between the trimmed V and J ends, which lost 2 bases and 2 bases, there was a span of 4 bases. The CDR3 coding sequence is TGTGCCAGCAGTTACCTGCCTGGGGCCAACGTCCTGACTTTC. Translating gives CASSYLPGANVLTF.

The chain links TRBV7-2 to TRBJ2-1, with 7 bases lining up with TRBD2. V lost 4 bases, J lost 8 bases, and 14 bases stayed unmatched. The V gene's germline CDR1 is SGHTA and CDR2 FQGNSA. The CDR3 has 16 residues. CDR3 sequence: CASSSRTSRDRDEQFF. The CDR3 nucleotides read TGTGCCAGCAGCTCACGGACTAGTAGGGATAGGGATGAGCAGTTCTTC.

This clonotype was picked up one time. The chain is built from TRBV28 and TRBJ2-1, with unresolved D. This CDR3 has 15 amino acids. Germline CDR1 reads MDHEN; CDR2 reads SYDVKM. The V gene lost 6 bases and the J gene lost 1 base, with 13 bases spanning the gap. The CDR3 region has the DNA TGTGCCAGCAGCCCCGTGATAGAATCCTACAATGAGCAGTTCTTC. The encoded protein is CASSPVIESYNEQFF.

The chain is built from TRBV19 and TRBJ1-1; D call uncertain. Germline values: CDR1 LNHDA, CDR2 SQIVND (reference sequence). This CDR3 region has 12 residues. V dropped 5 bases and J dropped 5 bases, with 9 bases sitting between them. In DNA, the CDR3 is TGTGCCAGTAGTGCCGCCCCAACTGAAGCTTTCTTT. This translates into CASSAAPTEAFF. The whole variable domain, filled in from reference TRBV19 and TRBJ1-1, reads DGGITQSPKYLFRKEGQNVTLSCEQNLNHDAMYWYRQDPGQGLRLIYYSQIVNDFQKGDIAEGYSVSREKKESFPLTVTSAQKNPTAFYLCASSAAPTEAFFGQGTRLTVV.

This chain uses TRBV10-3 with TRBJ1-1, with D possibly matching TRBD1 (6 bases). Per the germline V gene, CDR1 is ENHRY and CDR2 is SYGVKD. Between the trimmed V and J ends, which lost 1 base and 1 base, there was a span of 13 bases. The CDR3 totals 16 residues. This chain's CDR3 is CAISEFPGHRNTEAFF. Written as DNA, the CDR3 is TGTGCCATCAGTGAGTTCCCGGGACACCGGAACACTGAAGCTTTCTTT.

The chain links TRBV28 to TRBJ1-3; D is ambiguous. The V and J ends lost 7 bases and 3 bases respectively, with 10 bases between them. CDR3 length: 13 amino acids. Germline V gene data show CDR1 as MDHEN and CDR2 as SYDVKM. As DNA, the CDR3 is TGTGCCAGCACATTGGGTTTTGGAAACACCATATATTTT. It codes for CASTLGFGNTIYF.

The rearrangement joins TRBV6-1 to TRBJ2-2; 9 bases match TRBD2. The length of the CDR3 is 15 residues. Germline V gives CDR1 MNHNS, CDR2 SASEGT. V gave up 5 bases and J gave up 6 bases; unmatched junction bases: 7. The CDR3 DNA sequence: TGTGCCAGCAGTTACCTGCGGGAGGGGGCCGGGGAGCTGTTTTTT. Translation: CASSYLREGAGELFF.

This sequence joins TRBV6-5 and TRBJ2-2; maybe TRBD1 (5 bases). The CDR3 is 15 amino acids. Trimming cost V 2 bases and J 1 base, with 8 bases left between them. The germline V gene has CDR1 MNHEY and CDR2 SVGAGI. The CDR3 here is CASSYNQGNTGELFF. As DNA, the CDR3 is TGTGCCAGCAGTTACAACCAGGGGAACACCGGGGAGCTGTTTTTT.

As concerns this clonotype: Since a far larger clone is one base different, this is likely a read error. The chain links TRBV5-1 to TRBJ1-1; D might be TRBD1 (5 bases). Looked up from germline, CDR1 is SGHRS and CDR2 is YFSETQ. V lost 0 bases and J lost 7, with 13 bases in between. This CDR3 is 14 amino acids long. CDR3 loop: CASSLAGGYIEAFF. CDR3 sequence (DNA): TGCGCCAGCAGCTTGGCCGGGGGGTACATTGAAGCTTTCTTT.

The genes are TRBV7-9 and TRBJ1-2; TRBD1 is a possible D gene (6 bases). This CDR3 contains 15 residues. Trimming took off 1 base at V and 3 bases at J, with 12 bases between the two ends. Germline V gene sequence: CDR1 SEHNR, CDR2 FQNEAQ (reference sequence). Here the CDR3 DNA reads TGTGCCAGCAGCTTAGTAGGTTCAGGGGACTATGGCTACACCTTC. Its translation: CASSLVGSGDYGYTF.

The chain joins TRBV29-1 to TRBJ2-1; the D is unclear. The ends were cut back, 0 bases at V and 1 base at J, with 16 bases in the middle. Germline values: CDR1 SQVTM, CDR2 ANQGSEA. The CDR3 runs 17 residues. Written as DNA, the CDR3 is TGCAGCGTTGAAGATATAAGCGTCGGCAGGTCCTACAATGAGCAGTTCTTC. Its translation is CSVEDISVGRSYNEQFF.

This chain connects TRBV30 to TRBJ1-1; 11 positions agree with TRBD1. This CDR3 is 13 amino acids long. Germline V gene sequence: CDR1 GTSNPN, CDR2 SVGIG (reference sequence). The ends lost 4 bases at V and 7 bases at J; junction bases unmatched: 5. The CDR3 loop reads CAWIRDRGNEAFF. CDR3 sequence (DNA): TGTGCCTGGATTCGGGACAGGGGGAATGAAGCTTTCTTT.

The chain has TRBV6-5 and TRBJ2-1; D not certain. Germline V CDR1 and CDR2: MNHEY, SVGAGI. This CDR3 has 12 residues. Trimming stripped 6 bases from V and 5 bases from J, with 8 bases between. In DNA form, the CDR3 reads TGTGCCAGCAGCCGAGAAGACAATGAGCAGTTCTTC. Translation: CASSREDNEQFF.

This chain joins TRBV19 and TRBJ1-4; no clear D gene. CDR1 and CDR2 from the germline V gene are LNHDA and SQIVND (reference sequence). The CDR3 has 15 residues. Trimming pared 4 bases from V and 3 bases from J, leaving 12 bases between. The CDR3 protein is CASSTYSLSNEKLFF. The DNA of the CDR3 is TGTGCCAGTAGTACCTACAGCCTTTCTAATGAAAAACTGTTTTTT.

The V gene is TRBV12-3 or TRBV12-4, the J gene TRBJ1-5, with 8 bases lining up with TRBD1. This CDR3 comprises 15 residues. V lost 4 bases and J lost 3; bases outside the gene matches: 5. CDR3 loop: CASSYRGKNNQPQHF. The DNA of the CDR3 is TGTGCCAGCAGTTACAGGGGGAAGAACAATCAGCCCCAGCATTTT.

This chain connects TRBV3-1 to TRBJ2-1; 8 bases map to TRBD2. The germline V gene has CDR1 LGHDT and CDR2 YNNKEL (reference sequence). V shed 1 base and J 6 bases; nucleotides not matched to a gene: 2. The CDR3 contains 14 residues. CDR3: CASSQVGLGNEQFF. The CDR3, as DNA: TGTGCCAGCAGCCAAGTGGGACTAGGCAATGAGCAGTTCTTC.

J is TRBJ2-5 and V is TRBV28; D tentatively fits TRBD1 or TRBD2 (7 bases each). Germline V CDR1 and CDR2: MDHEN, SYDVKM. The CDR3 spans 15 residues. V was pared by 3 bases and J by 5 bases, with 16 bases between. Here the CDR3 DNA reads TGTGCCAGCAGTTTTCCAGGGGGAGGGGGGGAGACCCAGTACTTC. This translates into CASSFPGGGGETQYF.

This clonotype was seen more than once but under ten times. This sequence joins TRBV7-8 and TRBJ2-5, with D perhaps TRBD1 (6 bases). V lost 3 bases and J 5 bases, leaving 16 bases between the germline ends. The CDR3 has 15 residues. Per the germline V gene, CDR1 is SGHVS and CDR2 is FQNEAQ. CDR3 sequence reads: CASSFGTGWGETQYF. As DNA, the CDR3 is TGTGCCAGCAGCTTCGGAACAGGGTGGGGGGAGACCCAGTACTTC.

The chain carries TRBV20-1 and TRBJ2-1, with TRBD1 identical over 10 bases. With V trimmed by 0 bases and J by 8 bases, 10 bases remained unmatched. Germline V CDR1 and CDR2: DFQATT, SNEGSKA (reference sequence). The length of the CDR3 is 16 residues. CDR3 in amino acids: CSARDGYRDRGYEQFF. The CDR3 coding sequence is TGCAGTGCTAGAGATGGATACCGGGACAGGGGCTATGAGCAGTTCTTC.

V is TRBV14 and J is TRBJ2-3; D remains unclear. This CDR3 is 17 amino acids long. Germline CDR1 reads SGHDN; CDR2 reads FVKESK. V lost 0 bases, J lost 2 bases, and 15 bases lay in between. The CDR3 loop is CASSQEVVSRFTDTQYF. CDR3 in DNA: TGTGCCAGCAGCCAAGAGGTGGTCAGTCGGTTCACAGATACGCAGTATTTT.

V and J are TRBV13 and TRBJ1-3, with D tentatively TRBD1 (6 bases). The V gene's germline CDR1 is PRHDT and CDR2 FYEKMQ (reference sequence). Trimming took 4 bases from V and 2 from J, leaving 12 bases between them. This CDR3 has 15 residues. The DNA for the CDR3 is TGTGCCAGCAGCTCTACCAGGGGACCTGGAAACACCATATATTTT. Translation: CASSSTRGPGNTIYF.

The chain combines TRBV18 with TRBJ2-6, with D unclear. Germline V gene data show CDR1 as KGHSH and CDR2 as LQKENI. This CDR3 spans 19 amino acids. Trimming shortened V by 7 bases and J by 0 bases, and 22 bases separated the two germline ends. CDR3 loop: CASWATSPVHFSGANVLTF. Here the CDR3 DNA reads TGTGCCAGCTGGGCTACTTCTCCAGTCCACTTCTCTGGGGCCAACGTCCTGACTTTC. Supplemented by reference TRBV18 and TRBJ2-6, the full variable domain reads NAGVMQNPRHLVRRRGQEARLRCSPMKGHSHVYWYRQLPEEGLKFMVYLQKENIIDESGMPKERFSAEFPKEGPSILRIQQVVRGDSAAYFCASWATSPVHFSGANVLTFGAGSRLTVL.

The chain links TRBV7-8 to TRBJ1-5; D uncertain. There are 15 residues in the CDR3. Germline V gives CDR1 SGHVS, CDR2 FQNEAQ. Deletions cut 1 base from V and 0 bases from J, with 7 bases between. CDR3 DNA sequence: TGTGCCAGCAGCTTAGGCAGGCCTAGCAATCAGCCCCAGCATTTT. This sequence encodes CASSLGRPSNQPQHF.

J is TRBJ2-1 and V is TRBV27; D may correspond to TRBD1 or TRBD2 (5 bases each). The length of the CDR3 is 15 residues. Trimming pared 0 bases from V and 6 bases from J, leaving 12 bases between. Germline CDR1 MNHEY, CDR2 SMNVEV (reference sequence). CDR3: CASSLSAGTANEQFF. The CDR3 nucleotides are TGTGCCAGCAGTTTATCGGCAGGGACGGCCAATGAGCAGTTCTTC.